This T cell receptor (beta chain) is from a study of PD-1 blockade in classical Hodgkin lymphoma. Study details: Patients were infused with nivolumab 3 mg/kg every 2 weeks. Study results and limitations: TCR diversity in CD4+, not CD8+, cells rose significantly by C4D1. Exclusion applied to patients who initiated nivolumab less than 1 year following ASCT.

Germline trimming cut 4 bases from V and 6 bases from J; bases unmatched to any gene: 19. The germline gives CDR1 LNHDA, CDR2 SQIVND (reference sequence). The CDR3 spans 19 residues. As concerns this clone: The antigen is unknown.

Each of the patients experienced relapse following autologous stem cell transplantation, and their brentuximab vedotin exposure differed. The table came from immunoSEQ multiplex PCR; TCRdb's copy has only in-frame clones and leaves some out. This table holds under 25,000 clones, 80% found once. The gene calls are TRBV19 and TRBJ1-5, with 9 bases aligning to TRBD1. This clonotype was sampled from a human donor with classical Hodgkin lymphoma. Specimen: peripheral blood mononuclear cells (PBMCs), collected before the second cycle of nivolumab. This CDR3 is CASSKLTLARQGVGQPQHF. CDR3 nucleotides: TGTGCCAGTAGTAAGTTAACGTTGGCCAGACAGGGGGTAGGTCAGCCCCAGCATTTT.